Listed below are T cell receptor beta chains from one sample, sequenced in a study of post-analysis software for immune sequencing data. TCRdb used MiXCR to reprocess the PCR reads, holding one entry per CDR3 protein. The sample contains fewer than 850,000 distinct CDR3 sequences, 30% of which appear only once. Sequenced material: blood. The origin of the receptors is a girl under 18 with multiple sclerosis. CDR3s include the opening cysteine and the closing phenylalanine or tryptophan. A D gene is named only where the DNA matches it firmly. The size field is filled for only some rows; it gives once, few, many or a size class.

16 | TRBD1 | TRBJ2-3 | NA | TRBV11-3 | TGTGCCAGCAGCTTAGGGATCGGACAGGGCCTCGATACGCAGTATTTT | CASSLGIGQGLDTQYF
14 | NA | TRBJ2-3 | few | TRBV6-4 | TGTGCCAGCTCTCGGCTAGGCAGCACAGATACGCAGTATTTT | CASSRLGSTDTQYF
14 | NA | TRBJ2-5 | NA | TRBV6-5 | TGTGCCAGCAGCCTAACCGACGGCGGTCGAAGGCAGTACTTC | CASSLTDGGRRQYF
16 | TRBD1 | TRBJ2-1 | few | TRBV2 | TGTGCCAGCAGGTTTCGGAGACAGGGGGTTCGGAATGAGCAGTTCTTC | CASRFRRQGVRNEQFF
15 | NA | TRBJ2-3 | NA | TRBV7-9 | TGTGCCAGCAGCAACCGCAGGGTCGGGACAGATACGCAGTATTTT | CASSNRRVGTDTQYF
17 | NA | TRBJ2-3 | NA | TRBV6-2/TRBV6-3 | TGTGCCAGCAATCCCACCAAGTGGCCGTCGCCCACAGATACGCAGTATTTT | CASNPTKWPSPTDTQYF
10 | NA | TRBJ1-2 | few | TRBV20-1 | TGCAGTGCGAGGGACTTCGGCTACACCTTC | CSARDFGYTF
12 | NA | TRBJ2-7 | NA | TRBV7-9 | TGTGCCAGCAGCCGAGAAGGGCTCGAGCAGTACTTC | CASSREGLEQYF
11 | NA | TRBJ1-2 | many | TRBV29-1 | TGCAGCGTCCCCAGAGGCTATGGCTACACCTTC | CSVPRGYGYTF
17 | TRBD2 | TRBJ2-5 | many | TRBV7-2 | TGTGCCAGCAGCTTTGATCTCGCGGGAGGGCGGCGGGAGACCCAGTACTTC | CASSFDLAGGRRETQYF
17 | TRBD1 | TRBJ2-1 | NA | TRBV20-1 | TGCAGTGCTAGAACCGGACAGGGACAGCAAAGAGACAATGAGCAGTTCTTC | CSARTGQGQQRDNEQFF
12 | NA | TRBJ1-1 | few | TRBV12-3/TRBV12-4 | TGTGCCAGCAGTTTCCGAGGCGCTGAAGCTTTCTTT | CASSFRGAEAFF
14 | TRBD2 | TRBJ2-3 | NA | TRBV6-2/TRBV6-3 | TGTGCCAGCAATCTACTAGCGGGAGCAGATACGCAGTATTTT | CASNLLAGADTQYF
15 | NA | TRBJ2-7 | NA | TRBV7-9 | TGTGCCAGCAGCTCGCTCACGCTTGGTTGGTACGAGCAGTACTTC | CASSSLTLGWYEQYF
14 | NA | TRBJ1-6 | few | TRBV12-3/TRBV12-4 | TGTGCCAGCAGCCACCGGGACATCGATTCACCCCTCCACTTT | CASSHRDIDSPLHF
17 | TRBD2 | TRBJ2-1 | NA | TRBV19 | TGTACCAGTAGTATAGGGGAGCGAGCGGGAGGGCCGGGAGAGCAGTTCTTC | CTSSIGERAGGPGEQFF
13 | NA | TRBJ2-1 | few | TRBV11-1 | TGTGCCAGCAGCTTAAGAGACTGGGGTGAGCAGTTCTTC | CASSLRDWGEQFF
14 | TRBD1 | TRBJ1-1 | NA | TRBV29-1 | TGCAGCGTTTACAACCCCCGACAGGGGACTGAAGCTTTCTTT | CSVYNPRQGTEAFF
13 | NA | TRBJ2-4 | few | TRBV20-1 | TGCAGTGCTCAAAGGGGGGGCCTAAACATTCAGTACTTC | CSAQRGGLNIQYF
14 | NA | TRBJ1-2 | NA | TRBV20-1 | TGCAGTGCTAGAGATCCTTCCGGGGGCAATGGCTACACCTTC | CSARDPSGGNGYTF
15 | NA | TRBJ1-6 | NA | TRBV7-6 | TGTGCCAGCAGCCGCGGGCAGGGTCGTCGTTCACCCCTCCACTTT | CASSRGQGRRSPLHF
14 | NA | TRBJ2-7 | NA | TRBV6-1 | TGTGCCGGCAGTGGATGGGACAAAACCTACGAGCAGTACTTC | CAGSGWDKTYEQYF
14 | NA | TRBJ1-2 | NA | TRBV6-1 | TGTGCCAGCAGTGATCTGGGGCCACTCTATGGCTACACCTTC | CASSDLGPLYGYTF
14 | NA | TRBJ1-5 | many | TRBV5-6 | TGTGCCAGCAGCTTGGGACTGAGGGATCAGCCCCAGCATTTT | CASSLGLRDQPQHF
13 | NA | TRBJ1-2 | NA | TRBV3-1 | TGTGCCAGCAGCCCCGTGGGGGCCTATGGCTACACCTTC | CASSPVGAYGYTF
15 | NA | TRBJ2-7 | few | TRBV6-2/TRBV6-3 | TGTGCCAGCAGTGACGGGACATCAGCACCGTTCGAGCAGTACTTC | CASSDGTSAPFEQYF
18 | TRBD2 | TRBJ2-3 | few | TRBV3-1 | TGTGCCAGCAGCCGAGGTCATAGCGGGGGGACCCGGATGCATACGCAGTATTTT | CASSRGHSGGTRMHTQYF
16 | NA | TRBJ2-3 | few | TRBV5-1 | TGCGCCAGCAACCCCGGTGGTGGAGCCAGCACAGATACGCAGTATTTT | CASNPGGGASTDTQYF
16 | TRBD2 | TRBJ2-3 | NA | TRBV7-2 | TGTGCCAGCAGCCCGACTAGCGGGGGGCGGGAAGATACGCAGTATTTT | CASSPTSGGREDTQYF
13 | NA | TRBJ1-2 | NA | TRBV4-1 | TGCGCCAGCAGCCTTTTAGGCGACTATGGCTACACCTTC | CASSLLGDYGYTF
13 | NA | TRBJ1-1 | NA | TRBV27 | TGTGCCAGCAGTTTTCGGCTTGGGACTGAAGCTTTCTTT | CASSFRLGTEAFF
14 | NA | TRBJ1-6 | few | TRBV3-1 | TGTGCCAGCATCGCAGACAGAGGGGATTCACCCCTCCACTTT | CASIADRGDSPLHF
16 | TRBD1 | TRBJ1-6 | few | TRBV5-6 | TGTGCCAGCAGCCGAATAAGGACAGGCCTTAATTCACCCCTCCACTTT | CASSRIRTGLNSPLHF
14 | NA | TRBJ1-1 | NA | TRBV20-1 | TGCAGTGCTAGAAGGATGCAGGGATCCACTGAAGCTTTCTTT | CSARRMQGSTEAFF
14 | TRBD1 | TRBJ2-7 | NA | TRBV7-6 | TGTGCCAGCAGCCCCGAGACAGGGCTGGGCGAGCAGTACTTC | CASSPETGLGEQYF
12 | NA | TRBJ1-2 | NA | TRBV28 | TGTGCCAGCAGAATAGGGGGGTATGGCTACACCTTC | CASRIGGYGYTF
15 | NA | TRBJ2-4 | NA | TRBV9 | TGTGCCAGCAGCGTAGGTCACAGCATCAGGGGCATTCAGTACTTC | CASSVGHSIRGIQYF
13 | NA | TRBJ1-2 | NA | TRBV5-5 | TGTGCCAGCAGCTTGGTGTCAGGGGCTGGCTACACCTTC | CASSLVSGAGYTF
13 | NA | TRBJ2-5 | NA | TRBV20-1 | TGCAGTGCTAGATATCCATCTGGGGAGACCCAGTACTTC | CSARYPSGETQYF
16 | NA | TRBJ2-3 | NA | TRBV6-5 | TGTGCCAGCAGTCCCCAGTTGGTAGCGGATCCAGATACGCAGTATTTT | CASSPQLVADPDTQYF
18 | TRBD1 | TRBJ2-6 | NA | TRBV5-1 | TGCGCCAGCAGCCTCTACGGCCAGGGGGCTTCTGGGGCCAACGTCCTGACTTTC | CASSLYGQGASGANVLTF
15 | TRBD1 | TRBJ2-7 | few | TRBV5-6 | TGTGCCAGCAGCTTGGGAGGGACAGGTTACCACGAGCAGTACTTC | CASSLGGTGYHEQYF
11 | NA | TRBJ2-1 | NA | TRBV7-2 | TGTGCCAGCAGCTTTTTGGAGGAGCAGTTCTTC | CASSFLEEQFF
15 | NA | TRBJ2-2 | NA | TRBV20-1 | TGCAGTGCTAGACGTTGGACAGCCCACACCGGGGAGCTGTTTTTT | CSARRWTAHTGELFF
14 | TRBD1 | TRBJ2-3 | few | TRBV9 | TGTGCCAGCAGCCCCCCGTCGGGACAGGGAGGTCGGTATTTT | CASSPPSGQGGRYF
12 | NA | TRBJ1-1 | NA | TRBV29-1 | TGCAGCGTTGAATGGGGGGGCCCTGAAGCTTTCTTT | CSVEWGGPEAFF
13 | NA | TRBJ1-2 | NA | TRBV28 | TGTGCCAGCAGTTATCAATACCGAGGTGGCTACACCTTC | CASSYQYRGGYTF
12 | NA | TRBJ2-7 | NA | TRBV20-1 | TGCAGTGCCACAGCTGGGGGCCACGAGCAGTACTTC | CSATAGGHEQYF
13 | NA | TRBJ2-1 | once | TRBV6-1 | TGTGCCAGTAACAGGGGACTAGTCAATGAGCAGTTCTTC | CASNRGLVNEQFF
17 | TRBD2 | TRBJ2-1 | few | TRBV25-1 | TGTGCCAGCAGTGAATCGTCGCTAGCGGGGTCTTACAATGAGCAGTTCTTC | CASSESSLAGSYNEQFF
15 | TRBD1 | TRBJ2-7 | many | TRBV7-7 | TGTGCCAGCAGCCTCAACCCGGGACAGGGATACGAGCAGTACTTC | CASSLNPGQGYEQYF
18 | NA | TRBJ2-6 | few | TRBV3-1 | TGTGCCAGCAGCCAAGTGCAGGGGCAAAGCTCTGGGGCCAACGTCCTGACTTTC | CASSQVQGQSSGANVLTF
13 | TRBD1 | TRBJ2-7 | NA | TRBV9 | TGTGCCAGCAGTACCGGGACAGACTACGAGCAGTACTTC | CASSTGTDYEQYF